A selection of T cell receptor beta chains follows, all from one sample in a study of OX40 agonist ivuxolimab in advanced cancers. TCRdb's copy holds only in-frame clones and misses some; the assay was immunoSEQ multiplex PCR. The sample has roughly 97,000 clones, about 86% seen once. The sequenced sample was CD4+ or CD8+ T cells sorted from blood, obtained in a trial of the OX40 agonist ivuxolimab. The receptors shown here come from an adult with an advanced solid tumor such as melanoma, head and neck, liver or kidney cancer. Both conserved end residues are part of each CDR3. D genes are given only for firm matches. The listing skips clone size in some rows; elsewhere it reads once, few, many or a size class.

abundance: NA; v_gene: TRBV7-9; j_gene: TRBJ1-2; d_gene: NA; CDR3nt: TGTGCCAGCAGCTTTGGGAACTCCCAGGTGGATGGCTACACCTTC; CDR3aa: CASSFGNSQVDGYTF
abundance: once; v_gene: TRBV27; j_gene: TRBJ1-6; d_gene: NA; CDR3nt: TGTGCCAGCAGCTGGGTCATAAATTCACCCCTCCACTTT; CDR3aa: CASSWVINSPLHF
abundance: NA; v_gene: TRBV18; j_gene: TRBJ2-5; d_gene: TRBD2; CDR3nt: TGTGCCAGCTCACCACCGGGACTAGCGGGGGGACAAGAGACCCAGTACTTC; CDR3aa: CASSPPGLAGGQETQYF
abundance: NA; v_gene: TRBV11-3; j_gene: TRBJ2-1; d_gene: NA; CDR3nt: TGTGCCAGCAGCTTGTTCCAGGCCCCAGAGAATGAGCAGTTCTTC; CDR3aa: CASSLFQAPENEQFF
abundance: few; v_gene: TRBV4-1; j_gene: TRBJ1-3; d_gene: NA; CDR3nt: TGCGCCAGCAGCCCCGTGGGAGGGGCTGGAAACACCATATATTTT; CDR3aa: CASSPVGGAGNTIYF
abundance: NA; v_gene: TRBV6-6; j_gene: TRBJ2-1; d_gene: TRBD1; CDR3nt: TGTGCCAGCATCCCGGACAGGGTCAATGAGCAGTTCTTC; CDR3aa: CASIPDRVNEQFF
abundance: NA; v_gene: TRBV7-9; j_gene: TRBJ2-7; d_gene: NA; CDR3nt: TGTGCCAGCAGCGTCTCTACCTACGAGCAGTACTTC; CDR3aa: CASSVSTYEQYF
abundance: NA; v_gene: TRBV5-1; j_gene: TRBJ1-1; d_gene: NA; CDR3nt: TGCGCCAGCAGCCTCGACAGCCGAAAGACTGAAGCTTTCTTT; CDR3aa: CASSLDSRKTEAFF
abundance: NA; v_gene: TRBV6-5; j_gene: TRBJ1-2; d_gene: TRBD1; CDR3nt: TGTGCCAGCAGACAGTATACAGGGGGCAATGGCTACACCTTC; CDR3aa: CASRQYTGGNGYTF
abundance: NA; v_gene: TRBV11-2; j_gene: TRBJ1-5; d_gene: NA; CDR3nt: TGTGCCAGCAGTTCCGGGACACTCGATAGCAATCAGCCCCAGCATTTT; CDR3aa: CASSSGTLDSNQPQHF
abundance: NA; v_gene: TRBV19; j_gene: TRBJ1-2; d_gene: NA; CDR3nt: TGTGCCAGTAGTATAGGGGCACAGGTCTATGGCTACACCTTC; CDR3aa: CASSIGAQVYGYTF
abundance: NA; v_gene: TRBV19; j_gene: TRBJ1-1; d_gene: NA; CDR3nt: TGTGCCAGTAGTGCACAAGTGAACACTGAAGCTTTCTTT; CDR3aa: CASSAQVNTEAFF
abundance: NA; v_gene: TRBV6-1; j_gene: TRBJ1-1; d_gene: NA; CDR3nt: TGTGCCAGCAGTGAACCTTCACGATCGAACACTGAAGCTTTCTTT; CDR3aa: CASSEPSRSNTEAFF
abundance: NA; v_gene: TRBV7-9; j_gene: TRBJ2-1; d_gene: NA; CDR3nt: TGTGCCAGCACGAGACGGATAGGGGATGAGCAGTTCTTC; CDR3aa: CASTRRIGDEQFF
abundance: few; v_gene: TRBV6-5; j_gene: TRBJ1-2; d_gene: NA; CDR3nt: TGTGCCAGCAGTTATTCCCCTGATACTGGCTACACCTTC; CDR3aa: CASSYSPDTGYTF
abundance: NA; v_gene: TRBV21-1; j_gene: TRBJ2-2; d_gene: NA; CDR3nt: TGTGCCAGCTCCCTGACCGGGGAGCTGTTTTTT; CDR3aa: CASSLTGELFF
abundance: many; v_gene: TRBV12-5; j_gene: TRBJ2-2; d_gene: TRBD2; CDR3nt: TGTGCTAGTGGTTTCGGACTAGCGGGAGGGTCGGACACCGGGGAGCTGTTTTTT; CDR3aa: CASGFGLAGGSDTGELFF
abundance: NA; v_gene: TRBV30; j_gene: TRBJ1-4; d_gene: NA; CDR3nt: TGTGCCTTCTCTTGGGGGAGGAATGAAAAACTGTTTTTT; CDR3aa: CAFSWGRNEKLFF
abundance: NA; v_gene: TRBV7-9; j_gene: TRBJ1-1; d_gene: NA; CDR3nt: TGTGCCAGCAGTGTTCAGGGGACACCGAACACTGAAGCTTTCTTT; CDR3aa: CASSVQGTPNTEAFF
abundance: NA; v_gene: TRBV5-1; j_gene: TRBJ2-7; d_gene: NA; CDR3nt: TGCGCCAGCAGCTTGACGGGAGACGGGGACGAGCAGTACTTC; CDR3aa: CASSLTGDGDEQYF
abundance: NA; v_gene: TRBV19; j_gene: TRBJ2-3; d_gene: NA; CDR3nt: TGTGCCAGTAGTTCCCAGGGGAGAGATACGCAGTATTTT; CDR3aa: CASSSQGRDTQYF
abundance: NA; v_gene: TRBV5-8; j_gene: TRBJ2-3; d_gene: NA; CDR3nt: TGTGCCAGCAGCTTGGAGCTTCGGCCTAGCGAAAAGGATACGCAGTATTTT; CDR3aa: CASSLELRPSEKDTQYF
abundance: once; v_gene: TRBV6-4; j_gene: TRBJ1-2; d_gene: NA; CDR3nt: TGTGCCAGCAGTGACCCAGTGCAGCGGCTCTATGGCTACACCTTC; CDR3aa: CASSDPVQRLYGYTF
abundance: NA; v_gene: TRBV19; j_gene: TRBJ1-2; d_gene: NA; CDR3nt: TGTGCCAGTAGTATGGCAGGATCTAACTATGGCTACACCTTC; CDR3aa: CASSMAGSNYGYTF
abundance: NA; v_gene: TRBV5-6; j_gene: TRBJ2-1; d_gene: NA; CDR3nt: TGTGCCAGCAGCTTGACAACTCAGAGCTCCTACAATGAGCAGTTCTTC; CDR3aa: CASSLTTQSSYNEQFF
abundance: NA; v_gene: TRBV16; j_gene: TRBJ1-3; d_gene: TRBD1; CDR3nt: TGTGCCAGCAGCCAGAACAGGGGATCCGGAGGAAACACCATATATTTT; CDR3aa: CASSQNRGSGGNTIYF
abundance: NA; v_gene: TRBV7-6; j_gene: TRBJ1-2; d_gene: NA; CDR3nt: TGTGCCAGCAGCCCCCAGGGAATTTATGGCTACACCTTC; CDR3aa: CASSPQGIYGYTF
abundance: NA; v_gene: TRBV10-2; j_gene: TRBJ1-5; d_gene: NA; CDR3nt: TGCGCCAGCAGTGAATCAAACCAGCCCCAGCATTTT; CDR3aa: CASSESNQPQHF